This T cell receptor beta chain was sequenced in a study of Graves' ophthalmopathy and Graves' hyperthyroidism. As the template, RNA transcripts were used to amplify TCR beta CDR3 regions. RT-PCR was first run with HTBI primers, then multiplex PCR in a second round. TCRdb reprocessed the multiplex PCR reads via MiXCR and lists one record per CDR3 protein. The table lists around 1,000,000 distinct CDR3 sequences, about two fifths of them singletons, with around 10% in the top ten. Note on this clonotype: This could be a read error, since a much larger clone is one nucleotide away.

This CDR3 region has 13 residues. Trimming stripped 3 bases from V and 7 bases from J, with 15 bases between. CDR1 and CDR2 from the germline V gene are SQVTM and ANQGSEA. The gene calls are TRBV29-1 and TRBJ1-2; D not resolved. Sequencing input: peripheral blood or thyroid tissue (not recorded which). The receptor's source is an adult man with Graves' hyperthyroidism. The CDR3 loop is CSVEIPNDCGYTF. CDR3 coding DNA: TGCAGCGTTGAGATCCCTAATGACTGTGGCTACACCTTC.